The source of this T cell receptor (beta chain) is a study of glioma-infiltrating T cells after dendritic cell vaccination (dated by TCRdb to about 2016). For the wider study: A cohort of roughly 15 glioblastoma patients from Phase I and II dendritic cell vaccination trials was included, of whom 9 were newly diagnosed and 6 had recurrent disease. Between about 2003 and 2013, patients were given autologous tumor lysate-pulsed dendritic cell vaccination. Survival after dendritic cell vaccination was correlated with TCR sequencing metrics such as TIL content and the overlap between tumor and blood repertoires. Deep sequencing of TCR beta CDR3 regions was used to quantify tumor-infiltrating lymphocyte content and compare tumor and blood repertoires in dendritic cell-vaccinated glioblastoma patients. Each patient got three intradermal injections of the dendritic cell vaccine, spaced at biweekly intervals, in the arm below the axilla. The vaccine was prepared from monocyte-derived dendritic cells that were cultured for more than six days with IL-4 and GM-CSF and then pulsed overnight with autologous tumor lysate.

Beyond this particular receptor, the publication reports: TCR clonality showed no direct relationship with survival, which suggests that a diverse polyclonal response may be important. The response model built on TCR overlap across three groups was characterized as speculative, with prospective validation still needed. The cohort was small and heterogeneous, with few patients having full blood and tumor sets and even fewer initial-recurrent tumor pairs. After dendritic cell vaccination, a higher estimated pretreatment TIL content predicted longer time to progression and overall survival.

Sequences MNHNY (CDR1) and SVGAGI (CDR2) are obtained from the germline V gene (reference sequence). The CDR3 goes from the cysteine to the phenylalanine over 12 residues. Left in the record is the CDR3 DNA by itself, 36 bases read in frame from the first base. V is clipped by 2 bases and J by 4 bases, and the sequence between their germline boundaries is 6 bases long. The sample's time point label, in plain terms: after dendritic cell vaccination, including at tumor progression/relapse. To be selected, patients needed enough residual fresh-frozen tumor tissue and more than two years of available survival data. An isocitrate dehydrogenase mutation was not carried by any of the glioblastoma patients, although molecular status was otherwise variable. PBMC collection took place before vaccination, two weeks after the third vaccination, and at tumor progression if progression occurred. Genomic DNA was extracted with the Qiagen DNeasy Blood extraction Kit.

Using the immunoSEQ assay, TCRB CDR3 regions were amplified from roughly 1.9 micrograms of genomic DNA, or from all available DNA when less than that was on hand. Multiplex PCR used 60 forward primers for TCR V beta segments and 13 reverse primers for J beta segments. Synthetic control templates were spiked into each sample at limiting dilution to estimate reads per starting template. Sequencing produced 87 bp reads on the Illumina HiSeq System. Under the source paper's analysis protocol: PCR and sequencing errors were removed by merging closely related sequences with a nearest neighbor algorithm. TCR overlap was defined as the percentage of unique tumor TCR beta sequences that were also present in the same patient's peripheral blood. TCRdb took this table from immuneACCESS and kept in-frame rearrangements with V and J called. Such tables lack part of the clones; where checked against another copy, unresolved V genes explain under half of the gap, and the rest is unexplained. D and trimming were read from the DNA, whereas the V and J calls and clone size are those reported in that table. The sample has 70,000 to 90,000 clones on record, 80% to 85% of them singletons. Roughly 6.8% of the sample is taken by the ten largest.

This clone was seen once. Its binding antigen is unknown. The sample holds no much larger clone one base away, and base qualities are not on file. The sequencing here drew on blood, taken after dendritic cell vaccination. The receptor comes from a human donor with glioblastoma. The sequence links TRBV6-6 to TRBJ2-7; the D gene is possibly TRBD2, with 6 bases matching. In nucleotides, the sequence is TGTGCCAGCAGTTACGCGGGGTACGAGCAGTACTTC. This is translated as CASSYAGYEQYF.